This T cell receptor (beta chain) is from a study of OX40 agonist ivuxolimab in advanced cancers. Study-level information: The study treated patients with ivuxolimab, an agonistic anti-OX40 (CD134) antibody. In this trial design, patients received ivuxolimab intravenously at 0.01 to 10 mg/kg every 2 weeks. Patients treated during dose escalation were battling hepatocellular carcinoma, melanoma, renal cell or head and neck cancer.

CDR1 MNHNY and CDR2 SVGAGI come from the germline V gene (reference sequence). The CDR3 totals 13 residues. Produced via immunoSEQ multiplex PCR; TCRdb's table is partial and in-frame only. Of tens of thousands of clones in the sample, around four fifths are singletons; the top ten hold 5.5% to 7.5%. On this clone itself: Compared with germline, one end of the junction differs, possibly owing to a read error.

Here the sequenced sample was CD4+ or CD8+ T cells sorted from blood, taken in a trial of the OX40 agonist ivuxolimab. This receptor was taken from an adult with an advanced solid tumor such as melanoma, head and neck, liver or kidney cancer. The genes are TRBV6-6 and TRBJ2-5, with TRBD1 identical over 8 bases. The CDR3 DNA is TGTGCCATCAGTGCGGGACAGGAAGAGACCCAGTACTTC. It yields the protein CAISAGQEETQYF.